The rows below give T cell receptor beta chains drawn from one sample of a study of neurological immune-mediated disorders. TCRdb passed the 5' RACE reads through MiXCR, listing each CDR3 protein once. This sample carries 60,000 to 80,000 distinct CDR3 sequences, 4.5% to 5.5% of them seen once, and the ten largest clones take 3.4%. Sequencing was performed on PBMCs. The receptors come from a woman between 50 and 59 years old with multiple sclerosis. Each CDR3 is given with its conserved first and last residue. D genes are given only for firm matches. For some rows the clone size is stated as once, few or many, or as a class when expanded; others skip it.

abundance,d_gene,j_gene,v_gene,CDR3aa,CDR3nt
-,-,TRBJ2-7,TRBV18,CASSRGGTVTYEQYF,TGTGCCAGCTCCCGAGGGGGGACAGTTACCTACGAGCAGTACTTC
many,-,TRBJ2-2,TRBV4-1,CASSSHGRGYGTGELFF,TGCGCCAGCAGCTCCCACGGCAGGGGCTATGGCACCGGGGAGCTGTTTTTT
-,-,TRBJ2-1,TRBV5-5,CASTYPPVLSNEQFF,TGTGCCAGCACCTACCCTCCCGTCTTGAGCAATGAGCAGTTCTTC
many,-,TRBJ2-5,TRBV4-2,CASRPTSQETQYF,TGTGCCAGCAGGCCGACTAGTCAAGAGACCCAGTACTTC
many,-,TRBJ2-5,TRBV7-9,CASSLSLETQYF,TGTGCCAGCAGCTTAAGTTTGGAGACCCAGTACTTC
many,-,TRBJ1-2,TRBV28,CASTAGKSYGYTF,TGTGCCAGCACCGCCGGAAAATCCTATGGCTACACCTTC
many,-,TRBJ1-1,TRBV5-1,CASSLTADTEAFF,TGCGCCAGCAGCTTGACGGCGGACACTGAAGCTTTCTTT
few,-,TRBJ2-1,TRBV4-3,CASSQGGGAYNEQFF,TGCGCCAGCAGCCAAGGAGGAGGGGCCTACAATGAGCAGTTCTTC
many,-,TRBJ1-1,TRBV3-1,CASSRGPWNTEAFF,TGTGCCAGCAGCCGAGGACCCTGGAACACTGAAGCTTTCTTT
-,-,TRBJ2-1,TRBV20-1,CSAKEGRSWDEQFF,TGCAGTGCCAAGGAGGGTCGCTCCTGGGATGAGCAGTTCTTC
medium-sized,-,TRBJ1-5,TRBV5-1,CASSLEGVQPQHF,TGTGCCAGCAGCTTGGAAGGGGTACAGCCCCAGCATTTT
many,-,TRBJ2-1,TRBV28,CASSTDYNEQFF,TGTGCCAGCAGTACCGACTACAATGAGCAGTTCTTC
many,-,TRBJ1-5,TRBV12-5,CASGLVQTGAQPQHF,TGTGCTAGTGGTTTGGTACAAACGGGGGCTCAGCCCCAGCATTTT
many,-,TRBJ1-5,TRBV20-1,CSASKDQPQNF,TGCAGTGCTAGTAAGGATCAGCCCCAGAATTTT
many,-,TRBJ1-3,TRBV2,CASSEGSGPGNTIYF,TGTGCCAGCAGTGAAGGCTCCGGGCCAGGAAACACCATATATTTT
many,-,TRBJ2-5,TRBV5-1,CASSLAGGSQETQYF,TGCGCCAGCAGCTTGGCCGGCGGCAGCCAAGAGACCCAGTACTTC
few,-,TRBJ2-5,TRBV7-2,CASSLADGRETQYF,TGTGCCAGCAGCTTAGCGGATGGAAGGGAGACCCAGTACTTC
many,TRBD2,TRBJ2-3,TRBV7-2,CASSLRLAGASTDTQYF,TGTGCCAGCAGCTTAAGACTAGCGGGGGCTAGCACAGATACGCAGTATTTT
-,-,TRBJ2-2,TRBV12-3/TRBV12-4,CASSLFLRGPNTGELFF,TGTGCCAGCAGTTTATTTTTGCGGGGGCCCAACACCGGGGAGCTGTTTTTT
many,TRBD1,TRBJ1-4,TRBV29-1,CSATRTGNEKLFF,TGCAGCGCAACCCGGACAGGGAATGAAAAACTGTTTTTT
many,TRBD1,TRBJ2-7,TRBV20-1,CSVLTGLGYEQYF,TGCAGTGTCCTGACAGGGCTTGGCTACGAGCAGTACTTC
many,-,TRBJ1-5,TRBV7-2,CASSLFEGPQPQHF,TGTGCCAGCAGCTTATTTGAGGGGCCTCAGCCCCAGCATTTT